These T cell receptor beta chains were read from a single sample in a study of blood T cell repertoires in COVID-19. TCRdb's table, derived via immunoSEQ multiplex PCR, lists solely in-frame clones and lacks some. The sample lists 150,000 to 200,000 clones; 70% to 90% were seen once. Material for sequencing was peripheral blood. Every receptor here comes from a woman older than 75 with COVID-19, enrolled during active disease. The conserved cysteine and the conserved F or W are not part of the CDR3 here.

v_gene	j_gene	CDR3aa
TRBV11-2	TRBJ2-7	ASSSLAGRGEQY
TRBV7-7	TRBJ1-6	ASSPTQGEPLH
TRBV6-6	TRBJ2-7	ASSRPTLDRAYEQY
TRBV5-1	TRBJ2-5	ASSFGSGSRQETQY
TRBV19	TRBJ2-1	ASSTREGLVNEQF
TRBV7-6	TRBJ1-5	ASSSSRNQPQH
TRBV7-6	TRBJ1-3	ASSPNQGLSGNTIY
TRBV28	TRBJ2-3	ASSLRGIITDTQY
TRBV3-1/TRBV3-2	TRBJ1-1	ASRTGGRDTEAF
TRBV20-1	TRBJ2-7	SASTWEGTLEQY
TRBV7-8	TRBJ2-3	ASSTQGFTDTQY
TRBV19	TRBJ2-7	ASSGSWSSYEQY
TRBV5-1	TRBJ2-7	ASSLVGSLYEQY
TRBV28	TRBJ1-1	ASSLAGKMNTEAF
TRBV18	TRBJ2-3	ASSPRMSGGRSTDTQY
TRBV2	TRBJ2-7	ASREGSYEQY
TRBV2	TRBJ2-7	AILDRVGSYEQY
TRBV27	TRBJ1-1	ASSLLSGGSTEAF
TRBV7-3	TRBJ2-2	ASSLTQGTGELF
TRBV5-5	TRBJ2-6	ASSAGTGGFVGGANVLT
TRBV3-1/TRBV3-2	TRBJ2-3	ASSHSRSTDTQY
TRBV11-2	TRBJ2-7	ASSLREPYEQY
TRBV20-1	TRBJ2-4	SAIDFKQY
TRBV6-2/TRBV6-3	TRBJ1-1	ASSYSTAGSANTEAF
TRBV14	TRBJ2-1	ASSQLAVSYNEQF
TRBV5-4	TRBJ2-5	ASSLGQGYQETQY
TRBV25-1	TRBJ1-1	ASSAPGDWSEAF
TRBV28	TRBJ2-2	ASSSGGTGELF
TRBV7-2	TRBJ2-1	ASSLPTFSGRLNEQF
TRBV12-3/TRBV12-4	TRBJ1-5	ASRTGDAQPQH
TRBV6-6	TRBJ1-2	ATTRLQGTGYGYT
TRBV16	TRBJ1-2	ASSQSQENYGYT
TRBV3-1/TRBV3-2	TRBJ1-2	ASSTLQGNGYT
TRBV7-2	TRBJ2-1	ASTYPGGREDEQF
TRBV7-8	TRBJ2-3	ASSSLAGGSRDTQY
TRBV4-1	TRBJ2-3	ASSQAGGGDTQY
TRBV7-2	TRBJ1-2	ASSPSKGGDIVYGYT
TRBV5-4	TRBJ2-5	ASSLGGEVQETQY
TRBV5-6	TRBJ2-7	ASSSGQGPYEQY
TRBV4-3	TRBJ1-5	ASSQDLGQGGSQPQH
TRBV11-2	TRBJ1-2	ASSLAVGDFYGYT
TRBV29-1	TRBJ1-4	SVRTPLGEKLF
TRBV18	TRBJ2-3	ASSPLGQVSDTQY
TRBV7-2	TRBJ2-1	ASSPGWVSGIGQF
TRBV19	TRBJ1-5	ASRRGGGQGQPQH
TRBV4-3	TRBJ1-2	ASSQVQGDGYT
TRBV3-1/TRBV3-2	TRBJ1-1	ASSQVPGMGTEAF